One T cell receptor beta chain is described in this entry. Antigen unknown. The data originate from a study of CD8+CD57+ T cells in acquired aplastic anemia. For the study at large: DNA from sorted CD4+ and CD8+ cells averaged roughly 3.2 ug.

General study points: Sharing between patients and controls was observed for twenty-nine CD8+ CDR3 sequences.

The CDR3 has 12 amino acids. V lost 4 bases and J 5 bases, leaving 9 bases between the germline ends. CDR1 is SGHDT, CDR2 YYEEEE, per germline. Researchers used genomic DNA as the template to profile TCR beta VDJ and CDR3. TCRdb re-derived calls from the reads in MiXCR, one entry per CDR3 protein. The data contain some 410,000 distinct CDR3 sequences, 55% to 70% of them singletons. This chain joins TRBV5-6 and TRBJ2-5; no clear D. The sequence came from a human donor in good health, serving as a control. Sequencing input: sorted CD4+, CD8+, or CD8+CD57+ T cells (not recorded which) from PBMCs. The CDR3 region is CASSTTRETQYF. CDR3 DNA: TGTGCCAGCAGCACCACCAGGGAGACCCAGTACTTC.